This entry concerns a single TCR beta chain. This clonotype came up many times. The antigen it binds to is not known. No base quality information exists; no much larger clone differs at one position. This sample was included in a study of regulatory T cells in long-lasting Graves disease (dated by TCRdb to the early 2020s). Looking at the study overall: Patients with newly diagnosed Graves' disease had been on antithyroid drugs for under 3 months. Patients with persistent Graves' disease were compared with patients with newly diagnosed Graves' disease using TCR sequencing and RNA sequencing of peripheral blood. The study was conducted in China and was registered as a clinical trial. TCR sequencing covered roughly 13 persistent and approximately 20 newly diagnosed Graves' disease patients, approximately 33 samples in total.

Points the paper makes about the study in general: Patients with persistent disease shared more public clonotypes (over 2,500) than newly diagnosed patients did (966). Only peripheral blood was studied, because thyroid tissue, the primary lesion, was inaccessible. As a limitation, the authors acknowledged that the small sample size may reduce accuracy. Sequencing and analysis were restricted to the TCR beta chain. Lower TCR Shannon entropy and fewer highly expanded clones were observed in persistent Graves' disease patients than in newly diagnosed patients, which suggested clonal expansion.

The time point label, as the study defines it: newly diagnosed GD, antithyroid drugs for less than 3 months. RNA was extracted from PBMCs in TRIzol for both TCR sequencing and RNA sequencing. The diagnosis of Graves' disease followed American Thyroid Association guidelines. Patients were recruited from an endocrinology department in Xi'an, China. Each patient gave 8.5 to 9.5 milliliters of peripheral blood, collected in an EDTA anticoagulant tube. Ficoll Paque Plus density gradient separation was used to isolate PBMCs, and no additional T cell sorting was done. An Agilent 2100 Bioanalyzer and agarose gel were used to check RNA quality, while a NanoDrop 2000 measured RNA concentration. Library preparation was by multiplex PCR. The sequencer listed for this sample is Illumina HiSeq 4000. TCR beta libraries were built with iRepertoire HTBI primers and Arm-PCR amplification of CDR3 regions. Before sequencing, the PCR products went through gel purification. As for the authors' bioinformatics: A total of 62 TRBV and approximately 15 TRBJ segments were identified across samples and were used for gene usage analysis of CDR3 amino acid clonotypes. Filtered high-quality paired reads were merged into contigs using COPE and FqMerger. BLAST was used to align contigs to IMGT TRBV, TRBD and TRBJ reference genes, with CDR3 defined following IMGT. Any clonotype with a frequency above 0.1% was counted as a highly expanded clone. Shannon entropy was used to measure repertoire diversity, and the Gini coefficient was used to measure V-J evenness. A clonotype found in more than one individual was treated as public. The public reads were quality trimmed at Q25 with fastp and then assembled into clones with MiXCR by TCRdb, keeping productive beta chains. Each entry merges the rows of one CDR3 protein and shows their most common DNA and genes. The V and J calls shown here were made by TCRdb, not taken from the authors' results. This sample is represented by approximately 470,000 distinct CDR3 sequences; under 20% of them were singletons. Less than 15% of the sample is taken by the ten largest.

This sample also belongs to another study, concerning T cells in Graves' hyperthyroidism and ophthalmopathy. The second publication reports: A patient counted as having stable Graves' hyperthyroidism if no progression to ophthalmopathy occurred over 18 months of follow-up. Hyperthyroidism patients were newly diagnosed, had a disease duration of under 2 months, and were aged 18 to 65 years. The study excluded patients with uncontrolled infections, other autoimmune diseases, pregnancy or lactation. Diagnoses relied on clinical symptoms, serum thyroxine and TRAb, thyroid ultrasound and orbital computed tomography. For the first round of RT-PCR on the TCR CDR3, the HTBI primer set was used together with the Qiagen OneStep RT-PCR kit. Most expanded thyroid clonotypes (frequency above 0.001) were also detected in blood, suggesting blood repertoires may reflect thyroid immune responses. A 13 V-J signature model separated ophthalmopathy from stable hyperthyroidism, with about 88% sensitivity and roughly 81% specificity in cross-validation and 80%/75% in testing. In validation, the model predicted progression to ophthalmopathy with 55% to 71% sensitivity and roughly 72% specificity, a median of around 6.6 months before onset. To identify distinguishing TCR V-J signatures, a discovery cohort of 100 patients was used, comprising roughly 45 with Graves' ophthalmopathy and 57 with stable Graves' hyperthyroidism. An independent validation cohort of fewer than 20 hyperthyroidism patients and over 15 patients who later progressed to ophthalmopathy tested prospective prediction of ophthalmopathy. The approximately 100 discovery patients were randomly divided into training and test sets at a 7:3 ratio. Thyroid tissue and blood T-cell repertoires from roughly six Graves' hyperthyroidism patients were also compared in the study. After sampling, hyperthyroidism patients received methimazole starting at 30 mg daily, and ophthalmopathy patients received high-dose intravenous methylprednisolone. Libraries were constructed in a second round of multiplex PCR, after which size selection and purification were performed. Sequencing of the libraries was done on an Illumina HiSeq2000 using paired-end 100 bp reads. SOAPnuke was used to process the raw data, removing reads that contained adapters or uncalled bases, had a mean Phred below 15, or lacked an exact match to the constant primer or identifier. COPE v1.2.5 was used to merge the high-quality paired reads, and each unique nucleotide sequence was defined as a clonotype. MiTCR v1.1 was used to align clonotypes to the IMGT TRBV, TRBD and TRBJ reference segments. Only V-J combinations with frequency above 0.0001, covering about 99% of repertoires, were analysed. A TCS score was defined as the ratio of F50 (clonal expansion) to E x V (chaos), with BLOSUM62-based TCRdist applied between CDR3 peptides within each V-J. Welch's t-statistics and random forest reduced approximately 520 V-J features to about 12, which were used in a naive Bayes classifier (R e1071). No statistical method was used to fix the sample size in advance, and group allocation was not hidden from the investigators. The paper reports TCR Vbeta CDR3 sequencing of 130 to 150 peripheral blood samples: over 40 ophthalmopathy, 70 to 85 hyperthyroidism and around 17 progressor patients.

Sequenced here: peripheral blood mononuclear cells (PBMCs), sampled at new diagnosis, from a patient treated with antithyroid drugs. This clonotype was sampled from a man between 35 and 55 years old with Graves disease. Donor details come from another sample of the same person, matched by shared clones.

The DNA sequence is TGTGCCAGCAGTCCCAGCGGGACTAGCGGGAGGAGGATGTACTTC. This codes for CASSPSGTSGRRMYF. Recombination linked TRBV6-1 to TRBJ2-7, and 15 junction bases match TRBD2. Reading the germline V gene gives CDR1 MNHNS and CDR2 SASEGT. Including the terminal cysteine and phenylalanine, the CDR3 comprises 15 residues. Kept here is only the CDR3 DNA, which spans 45 bases and is read in frame from base 1. Compared with germline, V lacks 5 bases and J lacks 12 bases; bases without a gene match: 11.